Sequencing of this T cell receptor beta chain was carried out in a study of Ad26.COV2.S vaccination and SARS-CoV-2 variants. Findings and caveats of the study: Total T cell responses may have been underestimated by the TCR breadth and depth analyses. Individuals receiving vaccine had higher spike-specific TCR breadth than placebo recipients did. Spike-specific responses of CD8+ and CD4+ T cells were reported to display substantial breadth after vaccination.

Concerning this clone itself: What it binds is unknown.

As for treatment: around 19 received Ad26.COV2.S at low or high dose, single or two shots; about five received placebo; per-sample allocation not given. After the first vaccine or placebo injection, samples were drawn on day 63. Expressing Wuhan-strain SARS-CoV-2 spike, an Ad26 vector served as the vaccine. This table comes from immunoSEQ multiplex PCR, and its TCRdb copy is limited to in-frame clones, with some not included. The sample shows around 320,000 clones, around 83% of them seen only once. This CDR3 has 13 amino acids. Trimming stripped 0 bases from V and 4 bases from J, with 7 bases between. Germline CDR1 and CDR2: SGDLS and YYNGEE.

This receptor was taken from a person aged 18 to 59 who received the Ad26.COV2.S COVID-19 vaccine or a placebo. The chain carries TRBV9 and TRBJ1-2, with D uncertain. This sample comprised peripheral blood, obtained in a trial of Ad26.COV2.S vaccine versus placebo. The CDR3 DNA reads TGTGCCAGCAGCGTAGACCCGATCTATGGCTACACCTTC. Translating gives CASSVDPIYGYTF. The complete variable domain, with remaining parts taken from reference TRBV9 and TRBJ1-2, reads DSGVTQTPKHLITATGQRVTLRCSPRSGDLSVYWYQQSLDQGLQFLIQYYNGEERAKGNILERFSAQQFPDLHSELNLSSLELGDSALYFCASSVDPIYGYTFGSGTRLTVV.